This T cell receptor beta chain came from a study of blood T cell repertoires in COVID-19. Study context: Sources were T cells, B-cell-depleted T cells, or PBMCs; the material itself was cDNA or gDNA.

This CDR3 region has 13 residues. CDR1 is SGHAT and CDR2 is FQDESV in the germline V gene (reference sequence). V dropped 3 bases and J dropped 4; count of bases not matched to a gene: 1. In terms of age and location, participants ranged from about 18 to 95 years and lived in 24 US areas. All recovered Cohort 3 donors got two negative PCRs, got clearance, or saw symptom resolution. As processed by the authors: Nucleated cell counts were estimated from reference gene primer amplification. Profiling relied on immunoSEQ multiplex PCR, and the TCRdb table lists in-frame clones only, not all of them. V, J and clone size are those of that table, while D and trimming were read from the DNA. The table lists 150,000 to 200,000 clones, roughly four fifths of them singletons.

Sequencing used PBMCs or T cells enriched from blood (not recorded which). The clonotype originates from a man in his fifties who had recovered from COVID-19. The V and J genes are TRBV11-1 and TRBJ2-3; 7 positions agree with TRBD1. CDR3 loop: CASSFQGADTQYF. CDR3 DNA sequence: TGTGCCAGCAGCTTTCAGGGGGCAGATACGCAGTATTTT.